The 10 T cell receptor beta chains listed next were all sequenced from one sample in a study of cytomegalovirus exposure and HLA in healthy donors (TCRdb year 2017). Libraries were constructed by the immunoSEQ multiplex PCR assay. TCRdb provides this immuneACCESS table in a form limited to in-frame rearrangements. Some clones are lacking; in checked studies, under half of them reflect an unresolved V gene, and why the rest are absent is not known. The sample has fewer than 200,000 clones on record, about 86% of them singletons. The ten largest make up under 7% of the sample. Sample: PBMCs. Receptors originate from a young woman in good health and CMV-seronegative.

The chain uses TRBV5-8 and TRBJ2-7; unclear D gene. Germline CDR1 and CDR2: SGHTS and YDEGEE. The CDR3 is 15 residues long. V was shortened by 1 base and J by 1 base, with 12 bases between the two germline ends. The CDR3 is CASSLFWSGSYEQYF. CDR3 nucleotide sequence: TGTGCCAGCAGCTTGTTTTGGTCCGGGTCCTACGAGCAGTACTTC.

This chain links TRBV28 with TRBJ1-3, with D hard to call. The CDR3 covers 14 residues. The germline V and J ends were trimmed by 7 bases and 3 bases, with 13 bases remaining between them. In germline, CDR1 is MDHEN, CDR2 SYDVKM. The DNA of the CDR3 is TGTGCCAGCAAACCGGGTGCAGTTGGAAACACCATATATTTT. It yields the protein CASKPGAVGNTIYF.

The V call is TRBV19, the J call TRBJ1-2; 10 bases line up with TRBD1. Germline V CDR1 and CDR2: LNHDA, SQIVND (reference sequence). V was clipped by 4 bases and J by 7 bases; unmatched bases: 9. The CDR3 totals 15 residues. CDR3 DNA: TGTGCCAGTAGTACCCAGACAGGGGGCGTCGGTGGCTACACCTTC. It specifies CASSTQTGGVGGYTF.

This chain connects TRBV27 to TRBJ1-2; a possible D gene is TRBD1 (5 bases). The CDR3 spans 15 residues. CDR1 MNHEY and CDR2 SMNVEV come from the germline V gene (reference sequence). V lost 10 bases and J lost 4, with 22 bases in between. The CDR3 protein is CATQPRGSPGYGYTF. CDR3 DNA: TGTGCCACCCAGCCACGGGGGTCCCCGGGCTATGGCTACACCTTC.

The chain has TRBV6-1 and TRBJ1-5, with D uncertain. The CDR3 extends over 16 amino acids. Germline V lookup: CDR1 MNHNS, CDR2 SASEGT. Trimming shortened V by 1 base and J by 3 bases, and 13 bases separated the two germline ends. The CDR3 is CASSEGSQPSNQPQHF. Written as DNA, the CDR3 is TGTGCCAGCAGTGAAGGCAGCCAGCCTTCCAATCAGCCCCAGCATTTT.

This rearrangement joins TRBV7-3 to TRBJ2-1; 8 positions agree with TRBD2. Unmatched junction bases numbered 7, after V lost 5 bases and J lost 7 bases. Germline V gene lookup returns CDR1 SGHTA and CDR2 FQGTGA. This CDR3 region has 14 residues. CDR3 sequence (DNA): TGTGCCAGCAGCGTCGGACTAGCTCCGAATGAGCAGTTCTTC. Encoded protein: CASSVGLAPNEQFF.

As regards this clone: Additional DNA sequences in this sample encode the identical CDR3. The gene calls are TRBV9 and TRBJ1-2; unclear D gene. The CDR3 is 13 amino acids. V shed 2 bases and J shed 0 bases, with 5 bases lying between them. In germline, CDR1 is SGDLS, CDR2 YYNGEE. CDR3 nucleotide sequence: TGTGCCAGCAGCGTTGATGCTAACTATGGCTACACCTTC. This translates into CASSVDANYGYTF.

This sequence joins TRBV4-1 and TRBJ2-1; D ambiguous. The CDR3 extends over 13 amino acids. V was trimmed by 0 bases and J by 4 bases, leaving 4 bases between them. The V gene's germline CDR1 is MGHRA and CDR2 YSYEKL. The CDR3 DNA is TGCGCCAGCAGCCAAGAAGCTTACAATGAGCAGTTCTTC. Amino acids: CASSQEAYNEQFF.

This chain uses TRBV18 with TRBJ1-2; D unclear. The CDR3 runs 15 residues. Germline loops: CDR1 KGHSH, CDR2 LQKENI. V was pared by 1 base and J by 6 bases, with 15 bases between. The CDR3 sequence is CASSPRSADGDGYTF. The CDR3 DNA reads TGTGCCAGCTCACCACGGTCGGCGGACGGCGATGGCTACACCTTC.

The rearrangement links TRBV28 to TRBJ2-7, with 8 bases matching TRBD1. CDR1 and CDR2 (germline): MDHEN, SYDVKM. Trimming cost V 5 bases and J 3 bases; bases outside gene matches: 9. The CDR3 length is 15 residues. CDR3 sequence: CASSPGQGKYYEQYF. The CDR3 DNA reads TGTGCCAGCAGTCCCGGACAGGGAAAGTACTACGAGCAGTACTTC.